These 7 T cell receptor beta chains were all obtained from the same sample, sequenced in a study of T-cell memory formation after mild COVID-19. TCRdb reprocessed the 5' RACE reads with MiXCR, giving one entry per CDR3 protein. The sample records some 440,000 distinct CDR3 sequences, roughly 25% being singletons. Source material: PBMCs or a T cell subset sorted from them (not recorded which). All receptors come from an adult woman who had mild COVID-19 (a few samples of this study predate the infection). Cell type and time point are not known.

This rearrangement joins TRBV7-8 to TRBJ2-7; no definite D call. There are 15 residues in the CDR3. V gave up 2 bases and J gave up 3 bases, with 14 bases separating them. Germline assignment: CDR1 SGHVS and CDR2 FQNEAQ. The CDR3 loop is CASSLFGNPNYEQYF. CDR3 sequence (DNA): TGTGCCAGCAGCTTATTCGGCAATCCCAACTACGAGCAGTACTTC. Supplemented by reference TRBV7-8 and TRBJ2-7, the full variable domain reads GAGVSQSPRYKVAKRGQDVALRCDPISGHVSLFWYQQALGQGPEFLTYFQNEAQLDKSGLPSDRFFAERPEGSVSTLKIQRTQQEDSAVYLCASSLFGNPNYEQYFGPGTRLTVT.

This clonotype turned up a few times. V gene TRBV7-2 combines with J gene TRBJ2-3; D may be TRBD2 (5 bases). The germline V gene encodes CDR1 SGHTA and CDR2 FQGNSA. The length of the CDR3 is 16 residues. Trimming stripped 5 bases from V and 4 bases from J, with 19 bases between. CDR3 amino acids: CASSPAPGNGPDTQYF. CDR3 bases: TGTGCCAGCAGCCCCGCGCCCGGGAACGGCCCAGATACGCAGTATTTT.

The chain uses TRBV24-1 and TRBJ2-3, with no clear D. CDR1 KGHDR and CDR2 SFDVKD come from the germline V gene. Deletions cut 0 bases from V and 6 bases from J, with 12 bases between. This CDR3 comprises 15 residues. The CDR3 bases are TGTGCCACCAGTGATTTGTCCAAAGGTACGGATACGCAGTATTTT. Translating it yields CATSDLSKGTDTQYF.

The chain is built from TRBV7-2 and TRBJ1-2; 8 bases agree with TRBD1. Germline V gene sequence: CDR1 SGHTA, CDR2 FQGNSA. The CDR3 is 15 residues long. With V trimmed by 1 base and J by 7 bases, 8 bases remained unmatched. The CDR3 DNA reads TGTGCCAGCAGCTTAGGGGGGACAGGCGTCTCTGGCTACACCTTC. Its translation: CASSLGGTGVSGYTF. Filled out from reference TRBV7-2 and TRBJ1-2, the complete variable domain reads GAGVSQSPSNKVTEKGKDVELRCDPISGHTALYWYRQSLGQGLEFLIYFQGNSAPDKSGLPSDRFSAERTGGSVSTLTIQRTQQEDSAVYLCASSLGGTGVSGYTFGSGTRLTVV.

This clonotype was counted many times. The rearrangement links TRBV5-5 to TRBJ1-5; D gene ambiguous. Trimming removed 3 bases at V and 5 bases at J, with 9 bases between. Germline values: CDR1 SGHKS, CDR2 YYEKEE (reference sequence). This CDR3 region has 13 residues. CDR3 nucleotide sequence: TGTGCCAGCAGCTCCAATAGGGATCAGCCCCAGCATTTT. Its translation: CASSSNRDQPQHF.

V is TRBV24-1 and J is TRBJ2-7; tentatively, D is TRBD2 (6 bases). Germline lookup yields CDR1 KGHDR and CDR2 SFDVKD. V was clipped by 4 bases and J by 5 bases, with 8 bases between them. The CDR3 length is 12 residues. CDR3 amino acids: CATSEGGNEQYF. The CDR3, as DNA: TGTGCCACCAGTGAAGGAGGGAACGAGCAGTACTTC.

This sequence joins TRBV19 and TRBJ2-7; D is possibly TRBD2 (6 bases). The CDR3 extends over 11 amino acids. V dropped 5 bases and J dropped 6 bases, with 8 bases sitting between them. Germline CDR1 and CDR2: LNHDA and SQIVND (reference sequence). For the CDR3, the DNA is TGTGCCAGTAGTGGAGGGCGCGAGCAGTACTTC. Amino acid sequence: CASSGGREQYF.